What follows are 20 T cell receptor beta chains derived from one specimen sequenced in a study of OX40 agonist ivuxolimab in advanced cancers. TCRdb's table, derived via immunoSEQ multiplex PCR, lists solely in-frame clones and lacks some. The sample has 35,000 to 50,000 clones; about 82% are singletons. Sequenced material: CD4+ or CD8+ T cells sorted from blood, taken in a trial of the OX40 agonist ivuxolimab. The receptors stem from an adult with an advanced solid tumor such as melanoma, head and neck, liver or kidney cancer.

The V gene is TRBV19, the J gene TRBJ2-1, with a tentative D call TRBD2 (5 bases). The V and J ends lost 4 bases and 7 bases respectively, with 8 bases between them. This CDR3 has 12 residues. Germline CDR1 is LNHDA and CDR2 is SQIVND (reference sequence). CDR3 residues: CASSTPGNEQFF. CDR3 nucleotide sequence: TGTGCCAGTAGTACCCCGGGGAATGAGCAGTTCTTC. Based on the CDR3 plus reference TRBV19 and TRBJ2-1, the full variable domain is DGGITQSPKYLFRKEGQNVTLSCEQNLNHDAMYWYRQDPGQGLRLIYYSQIVNDFQKGDIAEGYSVSREKKESFPLTVTSAQKNPTAFYLCASSTPGNEQFFGPGTRLTVL.

The V gene is TRBV28, the J gene TRBJ2-1; 9 nucleotides agree with TRBD1. V shed 3 bases and J 3 bases; nucleotides not matched to a gene: 9. Germline-derived CDR1 and CDR2 are MDHEN and SYDVKM. The CDR3 is 17 residues long. The chain's CDR3 is CASSFAPDRGNYNEQFF. In DNA form, the CDR3 reads TGTGCCAGCAGTTTTGCCCCGGACAGGGGAAACTACAATGAGCAGTTCTTC.

The genes are TRBV6-4 and TRBJ2-1; D not certain. Per germline, CDR1 MRHNA and CDR2 SNTAGT. V was pared by 0 bases and J by 3 bases, with 0 bases between. The CDR3 contains 12 residues. The CDR3 protein is CASSDSYNEQFF. As DNA, the CDR3 is TGTGCCAGCAGTGACTCCTACAATGAGCAGTTCTTC.

The chain uses TRBV28 and TRBJ2-7; tentatively, D is TRBD1 (6 bases). Looked up from germline, CDR1 is MDHEN and CDR2 is SYDVKM. Trimming removed 6 bases from V and 0 bases from J, with 27 bases in between. The CDR3 extends over 19 amino acids. The CDR3 here is CASSSSPGVGALSSYEQYV. CDR3 nucleotide sequence: TGTGCCAGCAGCTCCTCCCCCGGGGTGGGGGCCCTAAGCTCCTACGAGCAGTACGTC.

The V and J genes are TRBV27 and TRBJ1-4; no firm D call. Germline V gene sequence: CDR1 MNHEY, CDR2 SMNVEV (reference sequence). The V end was cut by 3 bases, the J end by 8 bases, with 13 bases between. The CDR3 totals 14 residues. The CDR3 loop is CASSLGLGSEKLFF. CDR3 nucleotide sequence: TGTGCCAGCAGTTTGGGTCTTGGGTCCGAAAAACTGTTTTTT.

This clone was seen only once. This CDR3 reads CASSTGPADEKLFF. The CDR3 DNA sequence: TGTGCCAGCAGCACGGGACCCGCGGATGAAAAACTGTTTTTT. The V call is TRBV5-4, the J call TRBJ1-4; a possible D gene is TRBD1 (5 bases). Looked up from germline, CDR1 is SGHNT and CDR2 is YYREEE (reference sequence). This CDR3 is built from 14 residues. Between the trimmed V and J ends, which lost 4 bases and 6 bases, there was a span of 13 bases.

This sequence joins TRBV2 and TRBJ1-6; the D gene is possibly TRBD1 (5 bases). V shed 4 bases and J shed 7 bases, with 8 bases lying between them. From germline, CDR1 is SNHLY and CDR2 FYNNEI. CDR3 length equals 13 residues. CDR3 nucleotides: TGTGCCAGCAGTGGACAGCCAAATTCACCCCTCCACTTT. Its translation: CASSGQPNSPLHF.

This rearrangement joins TRBV19 to TRBJ1-4; D remains unclear. The CDR3 covers 16 residues. CDR1 LNHDA and CDR2 SQIVND come from the germline V gene (reference sequence). The V end lost 4 bases, the J end lost 6 bases, and 18 bases lay between the germline ends. CDR3 sequence: CASSTGIPRFYEKLFF. Here the CDR3 DNA reads TGTGCCAGTAGTACGGGCATCCCGCGATTTTATGAAAAACTGTTTTTT.

The rearrangement links TRBV11-2 to TRBJ1-5; no clear D. The CDR3 is made up of 15 amino acids. Deletions cut 5 bases from V and 2 bases from J, with 13 bases between. The germline V gene encodes CDR1 SGHAT and CDR2 FQNNGV. The CDR3 DNA reads TGTGCCAGCAGCCCCTGGGGTGAAGGCAATCAGCCCCAGCATTTT. Its translation: CASSPWGEGNQPQHF.

V gene TRBV28 combines with J gene TRBJ2-3, with TRBD1 matching 7 bases. Germline V gene sequence: CDR1 MDHEN, CDR2 SYDVKM. With V trimmed by 8 bases and J by 1 base, 15 bases remained unmatched. CDR3 length equals 17 residues. The chain's CDR3 is CASPRDRTGERTDTQYF. In DNA, the CDR3 is TGTGCCAGCCCCCGAGACAGGACAGGAGAGCGCACAGATACGCAGTATTTT.

This chain joins TRBV5-1 and TRBJ2-2; unclear D gene. In germline, CDR1 is SGHRS, CDR2 YFSETQ. V dropped 1 base and J dropped 4 bases, with 8 bases sitting between them. The CDR3 length is 14 residues. CDR3: CASSLPSGTGELFF. The DNA of the CDR3 is TGCGCCAGCAGCTTGCCTTCAGGCACCGGGGAGCTGTTTTTT.

The rearrangement uses TRBV6-5 and TRBJ2-7; weak D call: TRBD1 (5 bases). Germline V gene sequence: CDR1 MNHEY, CDR2 SVGAGI. This CDR3 comprises 13 residues. Here the CDR3 DNA reads TGTGCCAGCAGTCCCTCCCCTAGACAGTCTAGAGACGTC. Protein product: CASSPSPRQSRDV.

The chain is built from TRBV9 and TRBJ1-5; no definite D call. This CDR3 contains 15 residues. V lost 0 bases and J 1 base, leaving 8 bases between the germline ends. The germline V gene encodes CDR1 SGDLS and CDR2 YYNGEE. CDR3: CASSVAGNSNQPQHF. CDR3 coding DNA: TGTGCCAGCAGCGTAGCCGGGAACAGCAATCAGCCCCAGCATTTT.

This chain connects TRBV7-2 to TRBJ2-7, with 10 bases matching TRBD2. This CDR3 region has 15 residues. Germline CDR1 is SGHTA and CDR2 is FQGNSA. J gave up 7 bases and V 5 bases, and 11 bases lay outside the gene matches. Here the CDR3 reads CASSLSTSGPGEQYF. CDR3 nucleotides: TGTGCCAGCAGCCTCTCGACTAGCGGGCCGGGGGAGCAGTACTTC.

This chain uses TRBV19 with TRBJ2-1; no reliable D call. Trimming cost V 6 bases and J 8 bases, with 8 bases left between them. The CDR3 totals 11 residues. Germline V gene data show CDR1 as LNHDA and CDR2 as SQIVND (reference sequence). The CDR3 sequence is CASSSNYEQFF. CDR3 nucleotide sequence: TGTGCCAGTAGCTCCAACTATGAGCAGTTCTTC.

The J gene is TRBJ2-7, the V gene TRBV5-6; D gene unclear. Trimming took off 1 base at V and 6 bases at J, with 8 bases between the two ends. This CDR3 is 12 amino acids long. The germline V gene has CDR1 SGHDT and CDR2 YYEEEE. CDR3 DNA sequence: TGTGCCAGCAGCTTGTCGTACGCCGAGCAGTACTTC. Its translation is CASSLSYAEQYF.

This sequence joins TRBV6-4 and TRBJ1-4; D unclear. CDR3 size: 16 residues. CDR1 and CDR2 from the germline V gene are MRHNA and SNTAGT. Trimming left V 1 base short and J 0 bases short, with 9 bases between. CDR3 amino acids: CASSDFLPATNEKLFF. As DNA, the CDR3 is TGTGCCAGCAGTGACTTCCTTCCCGCAACTAATGAAAAACTGTTTTTT.

This chain links TRBV27 with TRBJ2-7; 7 bases agree with TRBD2. CDR1 and CDR2 from the germline V gene are MNHEY and SMNVEV (reference sequence). The length of the CDR3 is 14 residues. Unmatched junction bases numbered 5, after V lost 6 bases and J lost 0 bases. The CDR3 is CASRISGDSYEQYF. CDR3 in DNA: TGTGCCAGCAGAATAAGCGGGGACTCCTACGAGCAGTACTTC.

The V and J genes are TRBV12-5 and TRBJ2-1; D not certain. V dropped 2 bases and J dropped 10 bases, with 9 bases sitting between them. This CDR3 has 12 residues. Per the germline V gene, CDR1 is LGHNT and CDR2 is FRNRAP. CDR3 nucleotide sequence: TGTGCTAGTGGTTTGCCGCAGGTGGAGCAGTTCTTC. It specifies CASGLPQVEQFF. Filled out from reference TRBV12-5 and TRBJ2-1, the complete variable domain reads DARVTQTPRHKVTEMGQEVTMRCQPILGHNTVFWYRQTMMQGLELLAYFRNRAPLDDSGMPKDRFSAEMPDATLATLKIQPSEPRDSAVYFCASGLPQVEQFFGPGTRLTVL.

The chain couples TRBV7-3 to TRBJ2-1; weak D call: TRBD2 (6 bases). Germline values: CDR1 SGHTA, CDR2 FQGTGA. The CDR3 is 14 amino acids. V dropped 3 bases and J dropped 7 bases, with 13 bases sitting between them. CDR3 residues: CASSLGGSGNEQFF. In nucleotides, the CDR3 is TGTGCCAGCAGCTTGGGCGGTAGCGGAAATGAGCAGTTCTTC.